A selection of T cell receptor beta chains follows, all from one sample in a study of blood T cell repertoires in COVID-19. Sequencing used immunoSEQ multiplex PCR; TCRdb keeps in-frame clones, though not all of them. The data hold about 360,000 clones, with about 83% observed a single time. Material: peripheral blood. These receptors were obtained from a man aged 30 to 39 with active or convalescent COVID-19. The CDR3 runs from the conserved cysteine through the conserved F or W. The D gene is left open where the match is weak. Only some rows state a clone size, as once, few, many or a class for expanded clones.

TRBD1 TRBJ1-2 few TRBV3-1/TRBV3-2 CASSQDRGDSGSKRAF TGTGCCAGCAGCCAAGATCGAGGGGACAGCGGGTCAAAAAGGGCCTTC
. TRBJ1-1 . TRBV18 CASSTGSDTEAFF TGTGCCAGCTCGACCGGGAGCGACACTGAAGCTTTCTTT
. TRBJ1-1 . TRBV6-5 CASSYSRGDTEAFF TGTGCCAGCAGTTACTCACGGGGGGACACTGAAGCTTTCTTT
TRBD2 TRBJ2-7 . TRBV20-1 CSARLAGEQYF TGCAGTGCGCGACTAGCGGGCGAGCAGTACTTC
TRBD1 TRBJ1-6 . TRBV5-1 CASSQGQSNSPLHF TGCGCCAGCAGCCAGGGACAGTCTAATTCACCCCTCCACTTT
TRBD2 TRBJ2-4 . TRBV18 CASSPSSGRAKNIQYF TGTGCCAGCTCACCCTCTAGCGGGAGGGCCAAAAACATTCAGTACTTC
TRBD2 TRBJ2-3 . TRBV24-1 CATSDPTSGSTDTQYF TGTGCCACCAGTGACCCGACTAGCGGGAGCACAGATACGCAGTATTTT
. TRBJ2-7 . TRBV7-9 CASSLGEDSEKPYEQYF TGTGCCAGCAGCTTAGGGGAAGATAGCGAGAAACCCTACGAGCAGTACTTC
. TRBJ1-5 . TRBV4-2 CASSQERGGPQHF TGTGCCAGCAGCCAGGAACGGGGAGGGCCCCAGCATTTT
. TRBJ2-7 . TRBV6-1 CASSQLEPPDEQYF TGTGCCAGCAGTCAGTTGGAGCCTCCTGATGAGCAGTACTTC
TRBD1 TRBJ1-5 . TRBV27 CASTPGTGANQPQHF TGTGCCAGCACCCCCGGGACAGGCGCAAATCAGCCCCAGCATTTT
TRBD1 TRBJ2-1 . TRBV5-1 CASSSGQVNEQFF TGCGCCAGCAGTTCGGGACAGGTCAATGAGCAGTTCTTC
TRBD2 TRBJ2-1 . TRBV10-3 CAITTGGVYNEQFF TGTGCCATCACAACCGGGGGGGTCTACAATGAGCAGTTCTTC
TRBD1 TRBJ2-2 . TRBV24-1 CATSEPTGGNTGELFF TGCGCCACCAGTGAGCCTACAGGGGGCAACACCGGGGAGCTGTTTTTT
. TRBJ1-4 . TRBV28 CASSLLFREANEKLFF TGTGCCAGCAGTCTTTTATTCAGGGAGGCTAATGAAAAACTGTTTTTT
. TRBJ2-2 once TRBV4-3 CASSLWGRDITGELFF TGCGCCAGCAGCCTATGGGGCAGGGACATCACCGGGGAGCTGTTTTTT
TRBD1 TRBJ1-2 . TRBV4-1 CASSQRPPGQEPYGYTF TGCGCCAGCAGCCAGCGCCCCCCGGGACAGGAGCCCTATGGCTACACCTTC
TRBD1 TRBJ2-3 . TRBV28 CASSPTGTGRSTDTQYF TGTGCCAGCAGTCCCACCGGGACAGGGCGTAGCACAGATACGCAGTATTTT
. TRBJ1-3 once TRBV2 CASSEGGGYGNTIYF TGTGCCAGCAGTGAAGGGGGGGGTTACGGAAACACCATATATTTT
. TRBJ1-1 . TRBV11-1 CASSLQRVRVTEAFF TGTGCCAGCAGCTTACAGAGGGTACGGGTAACTGAAGCTTTCTTT
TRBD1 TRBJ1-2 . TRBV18 CASSGTGTDYGYTF TGTGCCAGCTCCGGGACAGGGACGGACTATGGCTACACCTTC
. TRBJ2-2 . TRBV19 CASSSRGTGELFF TGTGCCAGTAGTAGCCGGGGGACCGGGGAGCTGTTTTTT
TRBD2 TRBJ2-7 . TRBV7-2 CASSLSTPSGGAWEQYF TGTGCCAGCAGCTTATCCACCCCTAGCGGGGGGGCCTGGGAGCAGTACTTC
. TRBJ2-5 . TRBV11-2 CASSSGRETQYF TGTGCCAGCAGCTCTGGTCGGGAGACCCAGTACTTC
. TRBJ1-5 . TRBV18 CASSPGRQPQHF TGTGCCAGCTCACCAGGTCGGCAGCCCCAGCATTTT
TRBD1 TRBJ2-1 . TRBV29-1 CSVAGTGVSYNEQFF TGCAGCGTCGCGGGGACAGGGGTCTCCTACAATGAGCAGTTCTTC
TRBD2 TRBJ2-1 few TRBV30 CAWSREAEDEQFF TGTGCCTGGAGTCGGGAGGCGGAAGATGAGCAGTTCTTC
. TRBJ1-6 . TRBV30 CAWSTGSTPLHF TGTGCCTGGAGTACCGGTTCAACACCCCTCCACTTT
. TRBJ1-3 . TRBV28 CASSFSLAYSGNTIYF TGTGCCAGCAGTTTTAGCTTGGCCTACTCTGGAAACACCATATATTTT
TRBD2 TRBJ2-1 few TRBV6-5 CASSFGTSGQQFF TGTGCCAGCAGTTTCGGGACTAGCGGGCAGCAGTTCTTC
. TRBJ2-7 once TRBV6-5 CASSLNRDYEQYF TGTGCCAGCAGCCTAAACAGGGACTACGAGCAGTACTTC
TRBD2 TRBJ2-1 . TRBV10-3 CAIREAGGNNEQFF TGTGCCATCAGGGAAGCGGGGGGCAATAATGAGCAGTTCTTC
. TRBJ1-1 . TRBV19 CASSIYGGTGAFF TGTGCCAGTAGTATATATGGAGGGACGGGGGCTTTCTTT
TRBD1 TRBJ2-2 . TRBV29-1 CSVSPGGQGMAGELFF TGCAGCGTTTCCCCTGGGGGACAGGGGATGGCCGGGGAGCTGTTTTTT
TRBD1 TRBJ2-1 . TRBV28 CASRGLPGGEQFF TGTGCCAGCAGAGGACTGCCAGGGGGTGAGCAGTTCTTC
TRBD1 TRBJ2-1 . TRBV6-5 CASRTDRRSYNEQFF TGTGCCAGCAGGACGGACAGGCGCTCCTACAATGAGCAGTTCTTC
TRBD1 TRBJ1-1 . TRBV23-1 CASSPHPGQKNTEAFF TGCGCCAGCAGCCCCCACCCGGGACAGAAGAACACTGAAGCTTTCTTT
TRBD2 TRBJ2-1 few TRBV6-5 CASSYSISGGEQFF TGTGCCAGCAGTTACTCGATCTCGGGGGGTGAGCAGTTCTTC
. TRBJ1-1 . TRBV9 CASSVGRNLNTEAFF TGTGCCAGCAGCGTAGGCAGAAACCTTAACACTGAAGCTTTCTTT
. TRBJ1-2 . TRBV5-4 CASSLGNREYGYTF TGTGCCAGCAGCTTGGGGAACAGGGAATACGGCTACACCTTC
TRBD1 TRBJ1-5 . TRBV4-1 CASSHLVSGTGPNQPQHF TGCGCCAGCAGCCACTTAGTCTCCGGGACAGGACCCAATCAGCCCCAGCATTTT
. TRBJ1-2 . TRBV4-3 CASSQDRTASYGYTF TGCGCCAGCAGCCAGGATAGGACAGCTTCCTATGGCTACACCTTC
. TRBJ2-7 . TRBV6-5 CASSTAPGEQYF TGTGCCAGCAGTACGGCCCCGGGCGAGCAGTACTTC
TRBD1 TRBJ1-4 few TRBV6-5 CASSSTGGEEKLFF TGTGCCAGCAGTAGCACAGGGGGCGAGGAAAAACTGTTTTTT
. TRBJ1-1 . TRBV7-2 CASSLGGFGAFF TGTGCCAGCAGCTTAGGAGGTTTTGGAGCTTTCTTT
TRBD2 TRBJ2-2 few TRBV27 CASSLLAGGMAGELFF TGTGCCAGCAGTCTACTAGCGGGGGGCATGGCCGGGGAGCTGTTTTTT
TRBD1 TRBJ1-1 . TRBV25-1 CASSDRQGVTEAFF TGTGCCAGCAGTGATCGACAGGGTGTCACTGAAGCTTTCTTT
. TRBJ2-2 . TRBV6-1 CASSEVGGLPGELFF TGTGCCAGCAGTGAAGTCGGAGGTCTTCCCGGGGAGCTGTTTTTT
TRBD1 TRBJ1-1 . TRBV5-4 CASSSHLQGEWNTEAFF TGTGCCAGCAGCTCACACCTACAGGGGGAGTGGAACACTGAAGCTTTCTTT
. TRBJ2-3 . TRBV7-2 CASSARARGPDTQYF TGTGCCAGCAGCGCCAGAGCTCGAGGGCCGGATACGCAGTATTTT
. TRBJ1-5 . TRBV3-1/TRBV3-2 CASSQGQNNQPQHF TGTGCCAGCAGCCAAGGACAGAACAATCAGCCCCAGCATTTT
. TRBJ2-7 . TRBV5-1 CASSIGLSSYEQYF TGCGCCAGCAGCATAGGACTGTCTTCCTACGAGCAGTACTTC